The 22 T cell receptor beta chains presented below share a single source sample, sequenced in a study of blood T cells in healthy people across ages. It was with a sample-barcoded 5' primer and a J-beta primer mix that a second PCR of about 6 to 11 cycles was run. TCRdb used MiXCR to reprocess the 5' RACE reads, holding one entry per CDR3 protein. The table shows a few hundred thousand distinct CDR3 sequences, with 45% to 65% occurring only once. Sequences were obtained from blood. The receptors derive from a man aged 55 to 70 in good health.

The chain recombines TRBV28 with TRBJ1-2; TRBD1 matches 7 bases. CDR3 size: 13 residues. V was clipped by 4 bases and J by 4 bases; unmatched bases: 3. Germline V gene data show CDR1 as MDHEN and CDR2 as SYDVKM. CDR3 sequence: CASSSHRGYGYTF. The CDR3 coding sequence is TGTGCCAGCAGTTCACACAGGGGCTATGGCTACACCTTC.

The CDR3 DNA is TGCAGTGCTAGAGATAGGGCTAGCGGTCCCTACGAGCAGTACTTC. As protein: CSARDRASGPYEQYF. The chain carries TRBV20-1 and TRBJ2-7; 7 bases map to TRBD2. This CDR3 has 15 residues. After removal of 0 bases from V and 2 bases from J, the junction contained 7 bases not matched to a gene. The germline V gene has CDR1 DFQATT and CDR2 SNEGSKA (reference sequence).

This rearrangement joins TRBV29-1 to TRBJ2-5; D tentatively fits TRBD1 or TRBD2 (5 bases each). Germline V gene sequence: CDR1 SQVTM, CDR2 ANQGSEA. V lost 5 bases, J lost 11 bases, and 21 bases lay in between. The CDR3 has 13 residues. The CDR3 here is CSVRHPGAYVQYF. The CDR3 nucleotides read TGCAGCGTTCGCCACCCCGGGGCCTACGTGCAGTACTTC.

The genes are TRBV6-1 and TRBJ2-3; D unclear. The V and J ends lost 3 bases and 0 bases respectively, with 10 bases between them. The CDR3 length is 15 residues. Germline V CDR1 and CDR2: MNHNS, SASEGT. The CDR3 DNA is TGTGCCAGCAGTGATTGGGCCAGCAGCACAGATACGCAGTATTTT. This codes for CASSDWASSTDTQYF.

The chain joins TRBV29-1 to TRBJ2-7; 13 bases line up with TRBD2. The CDR3 has 15 residues. The V gene's germline CDR1 is SQVTM and CDR2 ANQGSEA. Unmatched junction bases numbered 3, after V lost 1 base and J lost 3 bases. In DNA, the CDR3 is TGCAGCGTTGAAGGCGGGACTAGCGGGGACTACGAGCAGTACTTC. Its translation is CSVEGGTSGDYEQYF.

The chain combines TRBV12-3 or TRBV12-4 with TRBJ2-1; 7 bases are shared with TRBD2. The V gene end was trimmed by 6 bases and the J gene end by 6 bases; junction bases not matched to a gene: 11. This CDR3 is built from 15 residues. The CDR3 reads CASSSLAGTTNEQFF. The DNA for the CDR3 is TGTGCCAGCAGCTCCTTGGCCGGGACTACCAATGAGCAGTTCTTC.

V gene TRBV12-3 or TRBV12-4 combines with J gene TRBJ2-7; 10 bases agree with TRBD1. Unmatched junction bases numbered 8, after V lost 7 bases and J lost 2 bases. The CDR3 loop spans 15 amino acids. As DNA, the CDR3 is TGTGCCAGCACCGGAGGGGGGACAGGGGCCTACGAGCAGTACTTC. This encodes CASTGGGTGAYEQYF.

This chain joins TRBV5-1 and TRBJ2-1; tentatively, D is TRBD1 or TRBD2 (6 bases each). Trimming stripped 0 bases from V and 6 bases from J, with 19 bases between. The CDR3 covers 17 residues. Germline CDR1 reads SGHRS; CDR2 reads YFSETQ. This CDR3 is CASSLAVGGLLTNEQFF. DNA of the CDR3: TGCGCCAGCAGCTTGGCCGTAGGGGGACTCTTAACCAATGAGCAGTTCTTC. Supplemented by reference TRBV5-1 and TRBJ2-1, the full variable domain reads KAGVTQTPRYLIKTRGQQVTLSCSPISGHRSVSWYQQTPGQGLQFLFEYFSETQRNKGNFPGRFSGRQFSNSRSEMNVSTLELGDSALYLCASSLAVGGLLTNEQFFGPGTRLTVL.

At least ten counts were recorded for this clonotype. The chain combines TRBV7-8 with TRBJ2-1; tentatively, D is TRBD1 or TRBD2 (5 bases each). Deletions cut 7 bases from V and 8 bases from J, with 18 bases between. The germline V gene encodes CDR1 SGHVS and CDR2 FQNEAQ. The length of the CDR3 is 14 residues. For the CDR3, the DNA is TGTGCCAGCACCGAGGGACCCCAGAACGATGAGCAGTTCTTC. As protein: CASTEGPQNDEQFF.

The sample holds many counts of this clonotype. This rearrangement joins TRBV6-2 or TRBV6-3 to TRBJ1-2; TRBD1 might be the D (5 bases). The CDR3 length is 15 residues. Trimming took 7 bases from V and 8 from J, leaving 23 bases between them. The germline V gene encodes CDR1 MNHEY and CDR2 SVGEGT. The CDR3 DNA sequence: TGTGCCAGCACCGGGCTGGGGCAGATGGCCCGCGGCTACACCTTC. Protein: CASTGLGQMARGYTF.

Notes on this clonotype: This could be a read error, since a much larger clone is one nucleotide away. The V gene is TRBV25-1, the J gene TRBJ1-2, with D hard to call. The CDR3 consists of 13 residues. V shed 7 bases and J shed 4 bases, with 13 bases lying between them. Per the germline V gene, CDR1 is MGHDK and CDR2 is SYGVNS. In DNA form, the CDR3 reads TGTGCCAGCACCCGCGGACGGTTCTATGGCTACACCTTC. It translates to CASTRGRFYGYTF.

The chain couples TRBV6-6 to TRBJ2-1; 8 bases are a match to TRBD2. V was clipped by 6 bases and J by 3 bases; unmatched bases: 10. Germline lookup yields CDR1 MNHNY and CDR2 SVGAGI (reference sequence). This CDR3 region has 16 residues. The CDR3 is CASRTGLGTFYNEQFF. DNA of the CDR3: TGTGCCAGCAGGACGGGACTAGGAACCTTCTACAATGAGCAGTTCTTC.

Note on this clonotype: This CDR3 is missing its conserved last phenylalanine or tryptophan, likely due to a read error. The gene calls are TRBV29-1 and TRBJ2-1, with 9 bases aligning to TRBD2. Judging by the DNA end, TRBJ2-7 fits better; the J call may be wrong. Germline V gene data show CDR1 as SQVTM and CDR2 as ANQGSEA. There are 14 residues in the CDR3. CDR3 loop: CSVVPSGTYNEQYY. The CDR3, as DNA: TGCAGCGTTGTCCCTAGCGGGACCTACAATGAGCAGTACTAC.

This clonotype was found a few times. The junction and the germline gene differ at one end; a read error may be behind it. The chain combines TRBV28 with TRBJ2-3; either TRBD1 or TRBD2 may supply D (5 bases each). The CDR3 extends over 15 amino acids. Germline CDR1 reads MDHEN; CDR2 reads SYDVKM. This chain's CDR3 is CATSEVRGGTDTQYF. The CDR3, as DNA: TGTGCCACCAGTGAGGTGAGGGGTGGCACAGATACGCAGTATTTT.

The chain uses TRBV29-1 and TRBJ1-2; the D is unclear. The CDR3 is 14 residues long. Germline V gene data show CDR1 as SQVTM and CDR2 as ANQGSEA. The ends were cut back, 6 bases at V and 1 base at J, with 15 bases in the middle. CDR3 amino acids: CSVFDNSGNYGYTF. CDR3 in DNA: TGCAGCGTGTTCGACAATTCTGGTAACTATGGCTACACCTTC.

Here the CDR3 DNA reads TGCGCCAGCAGCCAAGAAGGGACTAGCGGGAGCATACGGGAGACCCAGTACTTC. This gives the protein CASSQEGTSGSIRETQYF. The rearrangement uses TRBV4-3 and TRBJ2-5, with TRBD2 identical over 14 bases. CDR1 and CDR2 from the germline V gene are LGHNA and YSLEER. The CDR3 totals 18 residues. Losses at the gene ends were 0 bases for V and 5 bases for J; bases not matched to a gene: 8.

This chain links TRBV20-1 with TRBJ1-2; maybe TRBD1 (5 bases). The V gene lost 0 bases and the J gene lost 0 bases, with 8 bases spanning the gap. The CDR3 length is 14 residues. Germline-derived CDR1 and CDR2 are DFQATT and SNEGSKA (reference sequence). Here the CDR3 reads CSARDGGPNYGYTF. The DNA for the CDR3 is TGCAGTGCTAGAGATGGGGGTCCTAACTATGGCTACACCTTC.

V gene TRBV18 combines with J gene TRBJ1-1; possibly TRBD1 for D (5 bases). The germline V gene encodes CDR1 KGHSH and CDR2 LQKENI. The CDR3 has 15 amino acids. V shed 2 bases and J shed 3 bases, with 13 bases lying between them. The CDR3 nucleotides are TGTGCCAGCTCACCAGGGGGACCGGGGGACACTGAAGCTTTCTTT. Its translation: CASSPGGPGDTEAFF.

V gene TRBV4-3 combines with J gene TRBJ2-1, with TRBD2 matching 15 bases. Germline CDR1 LGHNA, CDR2 YSLEER. This CDR3 spans 15 amino acids. V dropped 4 bases and J dropped 9; count of bases not matched to a gene: 4. In DNA, the CDR3 is TGCGCCAGCAGCCCCGGGACTAGCGGGAGGAGTGAGCAGTTCTTC. This encodes CASSPGTSGRSEQFF.

The gene calls are TRBV5-1 and TRBJ2-4, with 8 bases matching TRBD1. The J call may be faulty, since TRBJ2-7 better matches the DNA end. CDR1 and CDR2 (germline): SGHRS, YFSETQ. This CDR3 spans 16 amino acids. The CDR3 loop reads CASSLVGSGGTYEQYF. The CDR3 DNA reads TGCGCCAGCAGCTTGGTAGGTTCAGGGGGCACCTACGAGCAGTACTTC.

The rearrangement links TRBV7-2 to TRBJ2-2; D remains unclear. V lost 3 bases to trimming and J lost 2 bases, with 13 bases between them. The germline gives CDR1 SGHTA, CDR2 FQGNSA. The CDR3 runs to 16 residues. CDR3 coding DNA: TGTGCCAGCAGCTTCCTCCCCCTTACTAACACCGGGGAGCTGTTTTTT. This gives the protein CASSFLPLTNTGELFF.

The chain couples TRBV29-1 to TRBJ1-4; D is ambiguous. This CDR3 comprises 13 residues. The V gene's germline CDR1 is SQVTM and CDR2 ANQGSEA. V lost 3 bases to trimming and J lost 7 bases, with 12 bases between them. As DNA, the CDR3 is TGCAGCGTTGATCGGATGAGTAGTGAAAAACTGTTTTTT. This encodes CSVDRMSSEKLFF.